A selection of T cell receptor beta chains follows, all from one sample in a study of shared clonotypes between healthy human individuals. The method was immunoSEQ multiplex PCR; TCRdb's version includes in-frame clones alone and lacks a portion of them. The data hold about 1,500,000 clones, with roughly 95% observed a single time. Source material: naive CD4+ T cells sorted from blood. These receptors were taken from a man aged 25 to 45 in good health. Both conserved end residues are part of each CDR3. The order of the fields is clone size, J gene, V gene, D gene, CDR3 DNA, CDR3 protein. A D gene is named only where the DNA matches it firmly. Only part of the rows carry a size: once, few, many, or a class if the clone is expanded.

>NA|TRBJ2-6|TRBV5-8|TRBD2
TGTGCCAGCAGCAAGGGACTAGCGACTGGGGCCAACGTCCTGACTTTC
CASSKGLATGANVLTF
>NA|TRBJ1-3|TRBV4-1|NA
TGCGCCAGCAGCCATCCCTTGACTGGGAACTCTGGAAACACCATATATTTT
CASSHPLTGNSGNTIYF
>NA|TRBJ1-2|TRBV28|NA
TGTGCCAGCAGAGGTCTGCCAACTTCGTTTACCACCTTC
CASRGLPTSFTTF
>NA|TRBJ1-5|TRBV7-2|NA
TGTGCCAGCAGCCCATTAACTAGAGCGAGGGTTAGCAATCAGCCCCAGCATTTT
CASSPLTRARVSNQPQHF
>NA|TRBJ1-1|TRBV9|NA
TGTGCCAGCAGCGATACAACGAACACTGAAGCTTTCTTT
CASSDTTNTEAFF
>NA|TRBJ2-7|TRBV5-4|NA
TGTGCCAGCAGCTTGGAACCAAGGGGGTTTATCTACGAGCAGTACTTC
CASSLEPRGFIYEQYF
>NA|TRBJ1-1|TRBV14|TRBD1
TGTGCCAGCAGCGCGGACAGGGGGACTATGAACACTGAAGCTTTCTTT
CASSADRGTMNTEAFF
>NA|TRBJ2-2|TRBV28|NA
TGTGCCACCATGGAGGGTAATCCCGGGGAGCTGTTTTTT
CATMEGNPGELFF
>NA|TRBJ1-1|TRBV7-9|NA
TGCAACACAGAACAGGGTTTGGCTACGACAAGGATTCAAGCTTTCTTT
CNTEQGLATTRIQAFF
>once|TRBJ2-3|TRBV7-9|TRBD2
TGTGCCAGCAGCTTCGGACTAGCGGGAGTCACAGATACGCAGTATTTT
CASSFGLAGVTDTQYF